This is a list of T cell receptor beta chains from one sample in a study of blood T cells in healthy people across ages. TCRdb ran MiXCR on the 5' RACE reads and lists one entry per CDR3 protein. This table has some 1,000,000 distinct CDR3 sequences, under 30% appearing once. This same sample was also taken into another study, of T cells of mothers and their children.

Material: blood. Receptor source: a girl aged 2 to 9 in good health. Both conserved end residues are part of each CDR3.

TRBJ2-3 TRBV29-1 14 CSVEDRRRRDTQYF
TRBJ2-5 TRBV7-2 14 CASRAAGAQETQYF
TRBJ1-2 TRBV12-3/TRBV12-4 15 CASTPSKAVNYGYTF
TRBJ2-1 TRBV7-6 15 CASSLTTSPYNEQFF
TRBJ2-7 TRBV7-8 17 CASSSRGGRNPNYEQYF
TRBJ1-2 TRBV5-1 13 CASSAQSTYGYTF
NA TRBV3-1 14 CASSQRGSSYEQYF
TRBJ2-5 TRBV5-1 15 CASSVTSGGQETQYF
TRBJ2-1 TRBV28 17 CASSLLSGTGPYNEQFF
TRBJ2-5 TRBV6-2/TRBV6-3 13 CASTHDARGTQYF
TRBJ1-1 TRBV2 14 CASIGRAMNTEAFF
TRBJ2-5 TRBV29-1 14 CSVDEWQGQETQYF
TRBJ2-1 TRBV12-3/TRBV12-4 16 CASSLSYWRDYNEQFF
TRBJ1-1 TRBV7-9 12 CASRGQLKEAFF
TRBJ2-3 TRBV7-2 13 CAGSPRGLAVRYF
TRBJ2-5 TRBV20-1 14 CSARSWLYQETQYF
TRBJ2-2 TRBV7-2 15 CASSLARAGAGELFF
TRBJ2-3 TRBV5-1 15 CASSLEDFSTDTQYF
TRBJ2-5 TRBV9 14 CASSPTGEIWTQYF
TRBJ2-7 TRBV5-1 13 CASSLASRYEQYF
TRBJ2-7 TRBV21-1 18 CASSKDPCPRTGALEQYF
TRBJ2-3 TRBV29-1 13 CSVRGSGSDTQYF
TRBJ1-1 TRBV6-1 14 CASSEVGANTEAFF
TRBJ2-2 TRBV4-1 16 CASSHLLGTVTGELFF
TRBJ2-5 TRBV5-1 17 CASSLALGDRGQETQYF
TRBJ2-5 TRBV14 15 CASSQDRLVQETQYF
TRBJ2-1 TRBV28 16 CASSLGGTSGSNEQFF
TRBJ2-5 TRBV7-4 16 CASSMWHRRKQETQYF
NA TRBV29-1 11 CSVLAGYEQYF
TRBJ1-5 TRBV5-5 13 CASSFNRNQPQHF
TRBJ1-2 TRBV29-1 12 CSVEGDTYGYTF
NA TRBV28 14 CASSRDRVLETQYF
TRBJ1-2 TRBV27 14 CASSAVEGSYGYTF
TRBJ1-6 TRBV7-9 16 CASSLASGGTDSPLHF
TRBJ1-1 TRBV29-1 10 CSVVGREAFF
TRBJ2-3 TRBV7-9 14 CASNRDRGPDTQYF
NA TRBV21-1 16 CVTNQGGGLIFDEQFF
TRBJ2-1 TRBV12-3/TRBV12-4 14 CASSYPGAYNEQFF
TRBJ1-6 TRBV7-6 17 CASSRKRPGQYNSPLHF
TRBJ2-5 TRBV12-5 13 CASGLPVQETQYF
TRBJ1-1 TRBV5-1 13 CASHSVQNTEAFF
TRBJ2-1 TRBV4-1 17 CASSQDSPSGGYNEQFF